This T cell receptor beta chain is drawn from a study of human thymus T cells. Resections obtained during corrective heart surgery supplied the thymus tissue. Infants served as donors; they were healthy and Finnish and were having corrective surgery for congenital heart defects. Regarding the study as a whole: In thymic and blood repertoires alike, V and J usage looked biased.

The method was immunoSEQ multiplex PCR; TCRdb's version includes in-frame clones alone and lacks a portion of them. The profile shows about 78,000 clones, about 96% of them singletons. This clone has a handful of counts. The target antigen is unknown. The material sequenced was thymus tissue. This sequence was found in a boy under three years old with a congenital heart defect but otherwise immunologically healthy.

Written as DNA, the CDR3 is TGCGCCAGTCTATGGGGGGGCAGTGGCTACACCTTC. Its protein product is CASLWGGSGYTF. The chain uses TRBV10-1 and TRBJ1-2; the D gene is possibly TRBD1 (6 bases). Germline V gene sequence: CDR1 WNHNN, CDR2 SYGVQD (reference sequence). The CDR3 loop spans 12 amino acids. V was trimmed by 9 bases and J by 7 bases, leaving 15 bases between them.